What follows is one TCR beta chain and its context. Per the original methods: Amplification from reference gene primers served as the basis for estimated nucleated cell counts. Generated by immunoSEQ multiplex PCR, the TCRdb table keeps only in-frame clones and is missing some. That table supplies the V and J calls and clone size; D and trimming were determined from the DNA. The profile covers tens of thousands of clones, with approximately 90% appearing a single time and about 2.1% taken by the ten largest. The sample is drawn from a study of blood T cell repertoires in COVID-19. Looking at the study overall: The study drew acute and convalescent COVID-19 samples from the United States, Italy and Spain.

The germline V and J ends were trimmed by 1 base and 3 bases, with 12 bases remaining between them. Germline CDR1 is MNHNS and CDR2 is SASEGT. This CDR3 has 15 residues. The gene calls are TRBV6-1 and TRBJ1-2, with D perhaps TRBD1 (6 bases). This TCR came from a man aged 25 to 45 with acute or convalescent COVID-19. Specimen: peripheral blood. CDR3 in amino acids: CASSEVDRTYYGYTF. CDR3 DNA sequence: TGTGCCAGCAGTGAAGTTGACAGGACTTACTATGGCTACACCTTC.